The TCR beta chain described here comes from a study of blood T cell repertoires in COVID-19. For the study at large: Italy, Spain and the United States were the sources of the convalescent and acute COVID-19 samples. From T cells, B-cell-depleted T cells, or PBMCs came the material, which was cDNA or gDNA.

Germline lookup yields CDR1 MDHEN and CDR2 SYDVKM. This CDR3 has 16 residues. V was shortened by 2 bases and J by 3 bases, with 13 bases between the two germline ends. In the original workflow: Estimation of nucleated cell counts relied on the amplification of reference gene primers. Libraries were prepared by immunoSEQ multiplex PCR; TCRdb keeps only in-frame clonotypes and omits some of them. V, J and clone size are taken as reported in that table, and D and trimming were inferred from the DNA itself. This repertoire shows around 45,000 clones, approximately 90% found once; its top ten account for roughly 13%.

The sample consisted of peripheral blood. The TCR comes from an older man with acute or convalescent COVID-19. V is TRBV28 and J is TRBJ2-2; D is perhaps TRBD2 (6 bases). The CDR3 loop is CASSLSAGWDTGELFF. CDR3 sequence (DNA): TGTGCCAGCAGTTTAAGTGCGGGGTGGGACACCGGGGAGCTGTTTTTT.